The sequence of this T cell receptor (beta chain) was determined in a study of blood T cell repertoires in COVID-19. Study overall: Spain, Italy and the United States supplied samples that represented acute and convalescent COVID-19. T cells, B-cell-depleted T cells, or PBMCs supplied cDNA or gDNA.

Per the original data handling: Amplification of reference gene primers was used by the study to estimate nucleated cell counts. Here immunoSEQ multiplex PCR was the method, and the copy in TCRdb shows in-frame clones only, minus some. D and trimming were read from the DNA, whereas the V and J calls and clone size are those reported in that table. This sample carries about 37,000 clones, roughly 90% of them seen once, and the ten largest clones take 7.2%. CDR1 is MNHNS and CDR2 is SASEGT in the germline V gene. The junction had 8 bases not matched to a gene; V was cut back by 4 bases and J by 2 bases. The CDR3 contains 16 residues.

Sequencing used peripheral blood. This TCR was recovered from a human donor in a cohort sampled during active COVID-19. This rearrangement joins TRBV6-1 to TRBJ2-7, with 10 bases matching TRBD2. CDR3 coding DNA: TGTGCCAGCAGTGTCTTTAGCGGGGGGCAAACCTACGAGCAGTACTTC. Its translation is CASSVFSGGQTYEQYF.